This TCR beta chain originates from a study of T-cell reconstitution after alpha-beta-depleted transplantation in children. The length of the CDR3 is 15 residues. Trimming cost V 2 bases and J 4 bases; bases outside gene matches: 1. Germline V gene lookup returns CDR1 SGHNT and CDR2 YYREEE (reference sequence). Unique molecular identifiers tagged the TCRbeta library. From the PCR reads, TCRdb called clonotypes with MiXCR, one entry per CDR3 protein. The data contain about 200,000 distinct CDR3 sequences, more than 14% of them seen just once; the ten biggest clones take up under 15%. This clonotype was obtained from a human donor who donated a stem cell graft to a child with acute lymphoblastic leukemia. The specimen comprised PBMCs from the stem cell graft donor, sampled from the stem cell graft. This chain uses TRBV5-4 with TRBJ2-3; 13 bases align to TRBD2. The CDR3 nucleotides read TGTGCCAGCAGCTTCGGACTAGCGGGAGCAGATACGCAGTATTTT. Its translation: CASSFGLAGADTQYF.